This is a list of T cell receptor beta chains from one sample in a study of identical twins. TCRdb reanalysed the 5' RACE reads using MiXCR and keeps one entry per CDR3 protein. The sample contains some 1,600,000 distinct CDR3 sequences, around 29% of which appear only once. Source material: cord blood. The receptor source for this set is a newborn girl in good health. Both conserved end residues are part of each CDR3. The order of the fields is D gene, V gene, J gene, clone size, CDR3 DNA, CDR3 protein. The D gene is left open where the match is weak. For some rows the clone size is stated as once, few or many, or as a class when expanded; others skip it.

>TRBD1|TRBV10-3|TRBJ2-7|few
TGTGCCATCAGTGAGCTAGGGACAGTTAGCTCCTACGAGCAGTACTTC
CAISELGTVSSYEQYF
>TRBD2|TRBV4-2|TRBJ2-7|NA
TGTGCCAGCAGCCAAAAGACTAGCTTCCACGAGCAGTACTTC
CASSQKTSFHEQYF
>NA|TRBV4-1|TRBJ2-3|NA
TGCGCCAGCAGCCAAGTGGGCTTGCCAGATACGCAGTATTTT
CASSQVGLPDTQYF
>NA|TRBV20-1|TRBJ1-5|few
TGCAGTGTCCGCGGGGTGATCGATCAGCCCCAGCATTTT
CSVRGVIDQPQHF
>NA|TRBV20-1|TRBJ2-7|NA
TGCAGTGCTAGCGGGGACATTTCCTACGAGCAGTACTTC
CSASGDISYEQYF
>NA|TRBV6-1|TRBJ2-4|few
TGTGCCAGCAGGGCAGGCGTCTCCAAAAACATTCAGTACTTC
CASRAGVSKNIQYF
>TRBD2|TRBV5-1|TRBJ2-7|few
TGCGCCAGCAGCTTGGGACTAGCGGGAGTCCCCTACGAGCAGTACTTC
CASSLGLAGVPYEQYF
>NA|TRBV3-1|TRBJ2-3|NA
TGTGCCAGCAGCCCCCCCCTCCACCACCTTGCTACGCAGTATTTT
CASSPPLHHLATQYF
>TRBD1|TRBV7-9|TRBJ1-2|NA
TGTGCCAGCAGCCGAATGGGACAGGGGTTGTCGAGCGGCTACACCTTC
CASSRMGQGLSSGYTF
>NA|TRBV12-5|TRBJ1-5|few
TGTGCTAGTGGTCACGGGGCATCCAGGGGCAATCAGCCCCAGCATTTT
CASGHGASRGNQPQHF
>TRBD1|TRBV25-1|TRBJ1-2|few
TGTGCCAGCACGGACCGGGACAGGGGACCTAACTATGGCTACACCTTC
CASTDRDRGPNYGYTF
>TRBD2|TRBV27|TRBJ2-1|NA
TGTGCCAGCAGTTTAACCGCGGGAGGTCGGTTAAATGAGCAGTTCTTC
CASSLTAGGRLNEQFF
>NA|TRBV7-9|TRBJ1-1|few
TGTGCCAGCAGCTCTCGCAGGGCGGACACTGAAGCTTTCTTT
CASSSRRADTEAFF
>NA|TRBV14|TRBJ1-5|few
TGTGCCAGCAGCCAAGCGGGGTTCCAGCATTTT
CASSQAGFQHF
>NA|TRBV20-1|TRBJ1-2|few
TGCAGTGCTAGACTGGGAAGCAGCAATGGCTACACCTTC
CSARLGSSNGYTF
>NA|TRBV24-1|TRBJ2-1|few
TGTGCCACCAGTGATGACATACTCAATGAGCAGTTCTTC
CATSDDILNEQFF
>NA|TRBV4-1|TRBJ2-6|NA
TGCGCCAGCAGCTTACAGGGTTACTCTGGGGCCAACGTCCTGACTTTC
CASSLQGYSGANVLTF
>NA|TRBV11-2|TRBJ1-6|NA
TGTGCCAGCAGCTCCGGGAGTTCACCCTTCCACTTT
CASSSGSSPFHF
>TRBD2|TRBV9|TRBJ2-5|NA
TGTGCCAGCAGCGTAGGCGGGACTAGTTTCGAGACCCAGTACTTC
CASSVGGTSFETQYF
>NA|TRBV7-9|TRBJ1-1|many
TGTGCCAGCAGCGTAGGAGACACTGAAGCTTTCTTT
CASSVGDTEAFF
>NA|TRBV5-1|TRBJ1-1|few
TGCGCCAGCAGCTCCCCGGGACCTGAAGCTTTCTTT
CASSSPGPEAFF
>NA|TRBV3-1|TRBJ1-1|NA
TGTGCCAGCAGCCAAGATCGCGGACAGCCCTTTATGAACACTGAAGCTTTCTTT
CASSQDRGQPFMNTEAFF
>NA|TRBV7-8|TRBJ2-1|NA
TGTGCCAGCAGGGAGAGGAGGTTAAGCGGCTCCTACAATGAGCAGTTCTTC
CASRERRLSGSYNEQFF
>NA|TRBV29-1|TRBJ2-1|few
TGCAGCGTTGAAGGACCTTGCTCCTACAATGAGCAGTTCTTC
CSVEGPCSYNEQFF
>NA|TRBV20-1|TRBJ2-1|NA
TGCAGTGCTAGAGTATCATGGGCCTCCAGCTCCTACAATGAGCAGTTCTTC
CSARVSWASSSYNEQFF
>NA|TRBV20-1|TRBJ2-5|NA
TGCAGTGCTAGAGAGCGGGTCGAGGGAGAGACCCAGTACTTC
CSARERVEGETQYF
>NA|TRBV20-1|TRBJ1-2|NA
TGCAGTGCTAGCGTCGCGGGGGGCTACACCTTC
CSASVAGGYTF
>NA|TRBV7-9|TRBJ2-3|NA
TGTGCCAGCAGAAAACGGGCCACAGATACGCAGTATTTT
CASRKRATDTQYF
>TRBD1|TRBV25-1|TRBJ1-6|few
TGTGCCAGCAGTGAGACGTTTGGCAGGGGGCTTAATTCACCCCTCCACTTT
CASSETFGRGLNSPLHF
>TRBD2|TRBV18|TRBJ2-1|many
TGTGCCAGCTCACCAAGGGTCGGGAGGGGAACCTACAATGAGCAGTTCTTC
CASSPRVGRGTYNEQFF
>TRBD2|TRBV30|TRBJ2-3|NA
TGTGCCTGGAGTACTAGCGGCCTCACAGATACGCAGTATTTT
CAWSTSGLTDTQYF
>TRBD2|TRBV11-1|TRBJ2-5|many
TGTGCCAGCAGCTTAAAGGGATCACTAGCGGGAGAGTTGCAGTACTTC
CASSLKGSLAGELQYF
>NA|TRBV2|TRBJ2-2|NA
TGCGCCAGCGCCGAATCGACTACGGGGGAGCTGTTTTTT
CASAESTTGELFF
>NA|TRBV5-1|TRBJ2-2|once
TGCGCCAGCAGCTCCCGGGGACACCCGAGCACCGGGGAGCTGTTTTTT
CASSSRGHPSTGELFF
>TRBD1|TRBV4-1|TRBJ1-2|NA
TGCGCCAGCAGCCAAGGACAGGGATCGGCTAACTATGGCTACACCTTC
CASSQGQGSANYGYTF
>NA|TRBV24-1|TRBJ2-7|once
TGTGCCACCAGTGCGGAGGGCCACGAGCAGTACTTC
CATSAEGHEQYF
>NA|TRBV29-1|TRBJ2-2|few
TGCAGCGTTGAGTCGGAGACGAACACCGGGGAGCTGTTTTTT
CSVESETNTGELFF